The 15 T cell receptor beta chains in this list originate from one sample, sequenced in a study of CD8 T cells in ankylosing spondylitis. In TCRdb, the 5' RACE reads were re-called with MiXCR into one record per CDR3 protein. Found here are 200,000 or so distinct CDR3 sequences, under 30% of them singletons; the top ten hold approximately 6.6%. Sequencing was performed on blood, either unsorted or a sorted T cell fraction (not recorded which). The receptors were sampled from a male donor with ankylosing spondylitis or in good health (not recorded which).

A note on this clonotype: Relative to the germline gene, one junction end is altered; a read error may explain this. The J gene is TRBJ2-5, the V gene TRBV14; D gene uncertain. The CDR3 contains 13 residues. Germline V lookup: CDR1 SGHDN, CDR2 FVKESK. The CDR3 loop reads CASSQVRQETKYF. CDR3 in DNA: TGTGCCAGCAGCCAAGTCCGCCAAGAGACCAAGTACTTC. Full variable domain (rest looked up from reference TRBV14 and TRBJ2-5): EAGVTQFPSHSVIEKGQTVTLRCDPISGHDNLYWYRRVMGKEIKFLLHFVKESKQDESGMPNNRFLAERTGGTYSTLKVQPAELEDSGVYFCASSQVRQETKYFGPGTRLLVL.

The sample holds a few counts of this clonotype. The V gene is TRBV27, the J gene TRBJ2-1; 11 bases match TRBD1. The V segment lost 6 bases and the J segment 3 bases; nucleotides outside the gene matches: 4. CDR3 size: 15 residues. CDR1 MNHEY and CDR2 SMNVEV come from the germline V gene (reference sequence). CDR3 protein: CASRTGTGGYNEQFF. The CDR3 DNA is TGTGCCAGCAGAACCGGGACAGGGGGCTACAATGAGCAGTTCTTC.

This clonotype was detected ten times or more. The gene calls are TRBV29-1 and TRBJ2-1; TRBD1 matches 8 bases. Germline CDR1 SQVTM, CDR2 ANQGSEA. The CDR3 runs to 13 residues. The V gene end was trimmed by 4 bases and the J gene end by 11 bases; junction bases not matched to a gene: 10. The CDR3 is CSVGRQGTAQQFF. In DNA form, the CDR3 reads TGCAGCGTTGGGCGACAGGGGACCGCTCAGCAGTTCTTC.

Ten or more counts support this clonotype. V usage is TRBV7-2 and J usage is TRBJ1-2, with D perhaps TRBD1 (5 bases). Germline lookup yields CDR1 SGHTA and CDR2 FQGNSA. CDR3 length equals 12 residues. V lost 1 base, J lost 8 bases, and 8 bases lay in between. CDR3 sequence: CASSLVQGGYTF. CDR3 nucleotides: TGTGCCAGCAGCTTAGTTCAGGGCGGCTACACCTTC. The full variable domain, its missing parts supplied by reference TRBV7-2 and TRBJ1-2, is GAGVSQSPSNKVTEKGKDVELRCDPISGHTALYWYRQSLGQGLEFLIYFQGNSAPDKSGLPSDRFSAERTGGSVSTLTIQRTQQEDSAVYLCASSLVQGGYTFGSGTRLTVV.

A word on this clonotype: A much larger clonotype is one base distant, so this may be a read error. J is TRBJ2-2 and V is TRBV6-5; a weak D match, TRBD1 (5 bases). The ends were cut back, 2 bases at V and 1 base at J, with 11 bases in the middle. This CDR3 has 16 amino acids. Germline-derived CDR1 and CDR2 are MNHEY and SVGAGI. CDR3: CASSYARQMNTGELFF. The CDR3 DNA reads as TGTGCCAGCAGTTACGCACGACAGATGAACACCGGGGAGCTGTTTTTT.

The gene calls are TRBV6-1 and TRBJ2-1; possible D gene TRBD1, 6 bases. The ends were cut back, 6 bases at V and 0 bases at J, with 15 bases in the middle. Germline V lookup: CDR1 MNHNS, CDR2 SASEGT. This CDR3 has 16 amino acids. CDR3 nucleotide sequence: TGTGCCAGCAGCAAACGCCGACAGGACTCCTACAATGAGCAGTTCTTC. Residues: CASSKRRQDSYNEQFF.

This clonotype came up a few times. In DNA, the CDR3 is TGTGCCATCAGGTCAGGGCCAGATACGCAGTATTTT. Translating it yields CAIRSGPDTQYF. This chain connects TRBV10-3 to TRBJ2-3; a weak D match, TRBD1 (5 bases). Germline CDR1 reads ENHRY; CDR2 reads SYGVKD. The CDR3 contains 12 residues. Trimming removed 6 bases at V and 4 bases at J, with 8 bases between.

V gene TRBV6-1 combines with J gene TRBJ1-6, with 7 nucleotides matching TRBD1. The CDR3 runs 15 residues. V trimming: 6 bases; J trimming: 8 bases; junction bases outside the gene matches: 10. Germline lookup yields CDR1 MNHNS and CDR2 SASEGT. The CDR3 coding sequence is TGTGCCAGCAGGCGTACGACAGGGATGGATTCACCCCTCCACTTT. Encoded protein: CASRRTTGMDSPLHF.

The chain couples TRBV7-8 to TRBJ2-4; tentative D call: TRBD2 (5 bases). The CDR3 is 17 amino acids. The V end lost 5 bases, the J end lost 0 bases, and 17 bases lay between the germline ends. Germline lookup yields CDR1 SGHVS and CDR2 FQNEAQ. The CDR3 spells CASSPSRGQVAKNIQYF. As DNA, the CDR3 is TGTGCCAGCAGCCCCAGTCGAGGGCAGGTAGCCAAAAACATTCAGTACTTC.

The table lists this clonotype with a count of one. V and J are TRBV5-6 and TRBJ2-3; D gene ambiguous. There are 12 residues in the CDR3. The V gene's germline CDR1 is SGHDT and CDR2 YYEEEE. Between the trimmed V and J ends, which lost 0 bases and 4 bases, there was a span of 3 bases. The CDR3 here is CASSLEADTQYF. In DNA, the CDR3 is TGTGCCAGCAGCTTGGAGGCAGATACGCAGTATTTT.

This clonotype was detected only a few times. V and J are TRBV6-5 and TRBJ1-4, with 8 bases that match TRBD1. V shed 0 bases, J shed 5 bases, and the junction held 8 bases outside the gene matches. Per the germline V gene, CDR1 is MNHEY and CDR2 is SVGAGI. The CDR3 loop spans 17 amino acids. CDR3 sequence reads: CASSYSHRGSGNEKLFF. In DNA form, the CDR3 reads TGTGCCAGCAGTTACTCGCACAGGGGGTCGGGGAATGAAAAACTGTTTTTT.

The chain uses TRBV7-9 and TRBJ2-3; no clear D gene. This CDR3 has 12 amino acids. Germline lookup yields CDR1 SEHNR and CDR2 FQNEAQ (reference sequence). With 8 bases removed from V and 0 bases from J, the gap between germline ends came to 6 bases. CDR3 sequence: CASAPSTDTQYF. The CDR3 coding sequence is TGTGCCAGCGCCCCCAGCACAGATACGCAGTATTTT.

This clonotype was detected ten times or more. The CDR3 is CACKRDSYNEQFF. The CDR3 nucleotides are TGCGCCTGTAAGCGGGACTCCTACAATGAGCAGTTCTTC. The chain is built from TRBV5-1 and TRBJ2-1; TRBD2 matches 7 bases. The CDR3 is made up of 13 amino acids. Looked up from germline, CDR1 is SGHRS and CDR2 is YFSETQ. V trimming: 10 bases; J trimming: 0 bases; junction bases outside the gene matches: 4.

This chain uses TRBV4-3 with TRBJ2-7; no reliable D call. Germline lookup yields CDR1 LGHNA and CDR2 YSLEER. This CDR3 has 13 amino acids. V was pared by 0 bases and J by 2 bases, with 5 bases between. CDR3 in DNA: TGCGCCAGCAGCCAAGATTTAACCTACGAGCAGTACTTC. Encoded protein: CASSQDLTYEQYF.

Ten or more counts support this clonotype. The CDR3 here is CASSGTGGNHEQYF. The CDR3 DNA reads as TGCGCCAGCAGCGGGACAGGGGGCAACCACGAGCAGTACTTC. The chain couples TRBV5-1 to TRBJ2-7; TRBD1 matches 12 bases. The CDR3 is 14 residues long. Looked up from germline, CDR1 is SGHRS and CDR2 is YFSETQ. The junction had 4 bases not matched to a gene; V was cut back by 4 bases and J by 5 bases.